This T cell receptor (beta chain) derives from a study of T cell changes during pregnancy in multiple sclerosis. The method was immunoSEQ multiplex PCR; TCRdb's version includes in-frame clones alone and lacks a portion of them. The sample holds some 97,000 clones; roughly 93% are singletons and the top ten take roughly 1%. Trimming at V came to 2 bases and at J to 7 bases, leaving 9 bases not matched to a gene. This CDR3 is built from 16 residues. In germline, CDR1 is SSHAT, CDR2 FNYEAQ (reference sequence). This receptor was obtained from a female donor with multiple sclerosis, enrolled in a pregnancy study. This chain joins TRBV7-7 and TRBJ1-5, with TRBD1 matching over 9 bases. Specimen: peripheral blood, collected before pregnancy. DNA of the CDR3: TGTGCCAGCAGCTTATGGCTTACAGGGGGCGACCAGCCCCAGCATTTT. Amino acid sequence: CASSLWLTGGDQPQHF.